Here is one T cell receptor beta chain with its context. This may arise from a read error, as a much more abundant clone is one base away. Assay used: immunoSEQ multiplex PCR; TCRdb lists only in-frame clones, some missing. The sample records over a million clones, around 76% being singletons. The V end was cut by 2 bases, the J end by 2 bases, with 3 bases between. Germline V gives CDR1 SGHTA, CDR2 FQGNSA. The CDR3 loop spans 13 amino acids. These data are taken from a study of shared clonotypes between healthy human individuals. V is TRBV7-2 and J is TRBJ2-2; D unresolved. The sequence was obtained from a man aged 18-30 years in good health. The sample consisted of memory CD4+ T cells sorted from blood. The sample's subset: CD45RA-negative fraction. The DNA of the CDR3 is TGTGCCAGCAGCTTACCAAACACCGGGGAGCTGTTTTTT. Protein product: CASSLPNTGELFF. The full variable domain, completed using reference TRBV7-2 and TRBJ2-2, is GAGVSQSPSNKVTEKGKDVELRCDPISGHTALYWYRQSLGQGLEFLIYFQGNSAPDKSGLPSDRFSAERTGGSVSTLTIQRTQQEDSAVYLCASSLPNTGELFFGEGSRLTVL.